What follows are 17 T cell receptor beta chains derived from one specimen sequenced in a study of T cell responses to AZD1222 COVID-19 vaccine. The method was immunoSEQ multiplex PCR; TCRdb's version includes in-frame clones alone and lacks a portion of them. The sample includes 110,000 or so clones, roughly 88% of them seen just once. The sequenced sample was peripheral blood, obtained on day 0 of MenACWY control vaccination. These receptors all stem from an adult in good health.

The V and J genes are TRBV30 and TRBJ1-2; unclear D gene. The CDR3 contains 16 residues. V was clipped by 8 bases and J by 6 bases, with 28 bases between them. CDR1 and CDR2 (germline): GTSNPN, SVGIG (reference sequence). The CDR3 DNA sequence: TGTGCCCTACGGGAGGGAAGCAACCCATGGGCGAATGGCTACACCTTC. Amino acids: CALREGSNPWANGYTF.

The chain links TRBV5-6 to TRBJ2-7; 8 nucleotides agree with TRBD1. J was trimmed by 3 bases and V by 4 bases; bases with no gene match: 6. The CDR3 length is 14 residues. The germline V gene encodes CDR1 SGHDT and CDR2 YYEEEE. This CDR3 reads CASSRDRPSYEQYF. CDR3 coding DNA: TGTGCCAGCAGCCGGGACAGGCCTAGCTACGAGCAGTACTTC. Full variable domain (missing parts from reference TRBV5-6 and TRBJ2-7): DAGVTQSPTHLIKTRGQQVTLRCSPKSGHDTVSWYQQALGQGPQFIFQYYEEEERQRGNFPDRFSGHQFPNYSSELNVNALLLGDSALYLCASSRDRPSYEQYFGPGTRLTVT.

V usage is TRBV2 and J usage is TRBJ1-2; D remains ambiguous. CDR3 size: 12 residues. CDR1 and CDR2 (germline): SNHLY, FYNNEI. V lost 7 bases and J 1 base, leaving 7 bases between the germline ends. The CDR3 region has the DNA TGTGCCAGCATCCGAGATAACTATGGCTACACCTTC. Amino acids: CASIRDNYGYTF.

This clone was seen just once. This rearrangement joins TRBV19 to TRBJ1-3; D unresolved. V shed 9 bases and J shed 4 bases, with 13 bases lying between them. The CDR3 extends over 13 amino acids. CDR1 and CDR2 from the germline V gene are LNHDA and SQIVND (reference sequence). The DNA of the CDR3 is TGTGCCAGCACGGTGGTCTCCGGAAACACCATATATTTT. It codes for CASTVVSGNTIYF.

The table lists this clone with a count of one. In DNA form, the CDR3 reads TGTGCCAGCAGTCTCTTCAAGAGGGGGGGCACAGATACGCAGTATTTT. This sequence encodes CASSLFKRGGTDTQYF. The chain combines TRBV27 with TRBJ2-3; D is perhaps TRBD1 or TRBD2 (6 bases each). The germline V and J ends were trimmed by 5 bases and 1 base, with 16 bases remaining between them. The CDR3 runs to 16 residues. In germline, CDR1 is MNHEY, CDR2 SMNVEV (reference sequence).

This clone appeared once. The genes are TRBV3-1 (or the pseudogene TRBV3-2) and TRBJ1-1, with D hard to call. With 0 bases removed from V and 10 bases from J, the gap between germline ends came to 15 bases. Germline V gives CDR1 LGHDT, CDR2 YNNKEL (reference sequence). CDR3 size: 14 residues. For the CDR3, the DNA is TGTGCCAGCAGCCAAGACCAAGCCCGGCAAAGAGCTTTCTTT. This gives the protein CASSQDQARQRAFF.

J is TRBJ2-7 and V is TRBV28; 10 bases are a match to TRBD1. J gave up 6 bases and V 4 bases, and 9 bases lay outside the gene matches. The CDR3 consists of 15 residues. Looked up from germline, CDR1 is MDHEN and CDR2 is SYDVKM. The CDR3 region has the DNA TGTGCCAGCAGTTCACCAAAGAGGACAGGGGGCGAGCAGTACTTC. Its protein is CASSSPKRTGGEQYF.

The chain recombines TRBV2 with TRBJ2-7, with D possibly TRBD1 on 8 matching bases. Germline-derived CDR1 and CDR2 are SNHLY and FYNNEI. The CDR3 runs 12 residues. V lost 5 bases and J lost 6, with 11 bases in between. The CDR3 reads CASSYRGGEQYF. For the CDR3, the DNA is TGTGCCAGCAGTTACAGGGGGGGCGAGCAGTACTTC.

This chain uses TRBV6-5 with TRBJ1-4; D is perhaps TRBD1 (6 bases). Between the trimmed V and J ends, which lost 0 bases and 12 bases, there was a span of 14 bases. From germline, CDR1 is MNHEY and CDR2 SVGAGI. The CDR3 contains 14 residues. The CDR3, as DNA: TGTGCCAGCAGTTACTCGACAGAGGGGGGGGAACTGTTTTTT. Its translation: CASSYSTEGGELFF.

This clone was recorded once. This rearrangement joins TRBV2 to TRBJ1-1, with a weak D call TRBD1 (5 bases). Germline assignment: CDR1 SNHLY and CDR2 FYNNEI. The CDR3 is made up of 17 amino acids. The V end lost 2 bases, the J end lost 3 bases, and 19 bases lay between the germline ends. The CDR3 loop is CASSEKASGPMYTEAFF. CDR3 DNA: TGTGCCAGCAGTGAAAAAGCCTCGGGGCCCATGTACACTGAAGCTTTCTTT. The complete variable domain, with remaining parts taken from reference TRBV2 and TRBJ1-1, reads EPEVTQTPSHQVTQMGQEVILRCVPISNHLYFYWYRQILGQKVEFLVSFYNNEISEKSEIFDDQFSVERPDGSNFTLKIRSTKLEDSAMYFCASSEKASGPMYTEAFFGQGTRLTVV.

This clone was found once. The chain has TRBV7-8 and TRBJ1-2; D call uncertain. The V and J ends lost 5 bases and 7 bases respectively, with 20 bases between them. CDR1 SGHVS and CDR2 FQNEAQ come from the germline V gene. CDR3 size: 15 residues. The CDR3 protein is CASSLARVQSSGYTF. For the CDR3, the DNA is TGTGCCAGCAGCCTGGCTCGGGTTCAGTCGAGTGGCTACACCTTC. The full variable domain, with the rest looked up from reference TRBV7-8 and TRBJ1-2, is GAGVSQSPRYKVAKRGQDVALRCDPISGHVSLFWYQQALGQGPEFLTYFQNEAQLDKSGLPSDRFFAERPEGSVSTLKIQRTQQEDSAVYLCASSLARVQSSGYTFGSGTRLTVV.

The chain links TRBV29-1 to TRBJ1-1, with 8 bases matching TRBD1. Losses at the gene ends were 3 bases for V and 6 bases for J; bases not matched to a gene: 12. Looked up from germline, CDR1 is SQVTM and CDR2 is ANQGSEA. CDR3 size: 15 residues. CDR3 sequence (DNA): TGCAGCGTTGAGGCTCGGCAGGGGGCCCTCTCTGAAGCTTTCTTT. It translates to CSVEARQGALSEAFF.

Notes on this clone: A read error may produce the germline difference seen at one junction end. In DNA, the CDR3 is TGTGCTAGCAGTCCCGCTCAACGCCGCGAGCAGTACTTC. The encoded protein is CASSPAQRREQYF. V gene TRBV7-7 combines with J gene TRBJ2-7; D uncertain. The CDR3 has 13 amino acids. The germline gives CDR1 SSHAT, CDR2 FNYEAQ (reference sequence).

The rearrangement joins TRBV18 to TRBJ1-1; D may be TRBD1 (5 bases). V was cut by 3 bases and J by 2 bases, with 13 bases left in between. The V gene's germline CDR1 is KGHSH and CDR2 LQKENI. The CDR3 sequence is 15 residues long. In DNA, the CDR3 is TGTGCCAGCTCACCCGCCGGGGGAATAAACACTGAAGCTTTCTTT. Translation gives CASSPAGGINTEAFF.

This rearrangement joins TRBV24-1 to TRBJ2-6; D remains unclear. V lost 5 bases, J lost 4 bases, and 2 bases lay in between. The germline CDR1 and CDR2 sequences are KGHDR and SFDVKD. The CDR3 consists of 12 residues. CDR3 sequence (DNA): TGTGCCACCAGTGCCGGGGCCAACGTCCTGACTTTC. Its protein is CATSAGANVLTF.

This sequence joins TRBV10-1 and TRBJ2-5; D remains unclear. CDR1 and CDR2 (germline): WNHNN, SYGVQD (reference sequence). The CDR3 is made up of 15 amino acids. The ends were cut back, 2 bases at V and 0 bases at J, with 10 bases in the middle. The CDR3 coding sequence is TGCGCCAGCAGTGAGACTGACCCCGACCAAGAGACCCAGTACTTC. Protein: CASSETDPDQETQYF.

This rearrangement joins TRBV28 to TRBJ1-5; TRBD1 is a possible D gene (5 bases). The V gene lost 3 bases and the J gene lost 4 bases, with 13 bases spanning the gap. The germline V gene has CDR1 MDHEN and CDR2 SYDVKM. The CDR3 is made up of 15 amino acids. This chain's CDR3 is CASSLGRGRNQPQHF. CDR3 bases: TGTGCCAGCAGTTTGGGTAGGGGCCGGAATCAGCCCCAGCATTTT.